The rows below give T cell receptor beta chains drawn from one sample of a study of cytotoxic CD8 clonotypes in ibrutinib-treated CLL. Profiled with immunoSEQ multiplex PCR; TCRdb holds only in-frame clones, not every one. This sample has 150,000 to 200,000 clones, with approximately 68% found just once. Sequencing was performed on PBMCs, taken after 24 months of ibrutinib treatment. The receptors originated from a human donor with chronic lymphocytic leukemia. Both conserved end residues are trimmed from each CDR3. D genes are given only for firm matches.

v_call d_call cdr3_aa
TRBV7-9 NA ASSGGVANIQY
TRBV7-7 NA ASSLDNNNEQF
TRBV18 NA ASSPPLREQF
TRBV6-1 TRBD1 ASSDRQGVRRDTQY
TRBV7-2 NA ASSLEGLGYT
TRBV9 TRBD2 ASSPPHGGGTDTQY
TRBV27 NA ASSLGSFSQPQH
TRBV2 TRBD2 ASRLPGLGGYNEQF
TRBV5-4 NA ASRKTDSYEQY
TRBV6-1 NA ASSETGFSYNEQF
TRBV19 TRBD2 ASASGRAYTGELF
TRBV7-3 TRBD1 ASSTRTGSYGYT
TRBV15 NA ATSRDPGRWANEKLF
TRBV27 TRBD1 ASSLGQGQETQY
TRBV30 TRBD1 AWSYGQGVLFGYT
TRBV29-1 NA SVEVGFDEQF
TRBV4-3 TRBD1 ASSQAPDPGTEPYEQY
TRBV29-1 TRBD2 SVGVLAGFPQHNEQF
TRBV9 NA ASSVGFGGDLGETQY
TRBV9 TRBD2 ASSVVSGLAGGSHYNEQF
TRBV12-5 NA ASGKIVSGTYEQY
TRBV21-1 NA ASSKAYAGVHEQY
TRBV19 NA ASKRGGQETQY
TRBV6-5 NA ASSKRGLPLDTQY
TRBV4-1 NA ASSQQRGGTYEQY
TRBV6-5 NA ASSMYSNQPQH
TRBV4-3 NA ASSQGTLRGELF
TRBV7-9 NA ASSFSQNTEAF
TRBV15 NA ATSSPTGFQALHNEQF